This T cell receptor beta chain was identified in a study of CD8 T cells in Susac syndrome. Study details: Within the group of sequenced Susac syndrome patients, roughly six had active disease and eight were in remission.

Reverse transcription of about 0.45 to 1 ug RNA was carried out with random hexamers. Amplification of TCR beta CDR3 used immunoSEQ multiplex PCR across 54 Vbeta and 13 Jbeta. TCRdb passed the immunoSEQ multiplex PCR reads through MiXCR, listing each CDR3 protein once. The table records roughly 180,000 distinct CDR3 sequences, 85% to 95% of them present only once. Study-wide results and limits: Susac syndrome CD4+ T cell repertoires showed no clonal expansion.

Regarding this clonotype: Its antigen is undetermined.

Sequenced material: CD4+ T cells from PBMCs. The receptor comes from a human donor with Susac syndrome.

CDR3 region: CASSVQGQGYTGELFF. The CDR3 DNA reads as TGTGCCAGCAGCGTTCAAGGACAGGGGTACACCGGGGAGCTGTTTTTT. The V and J genes are TRBV9 and TRBJ2-2, with 9 bases identical to TRBD1. Germline V CDR1 and CDR2: SGDLS, YYNGEE. The length of the CDR3 is 16 residues. Trimming took 2 bases from V and 3 from J; bases not matched to a gene: 5.